Below are 2 T cell receptor beta chains sequenced from a single sample in a study of blood T cell repertoires in COVID-19. Clones were read by immunoSEQ multiplex PCR, and TCRdb kept only the in-frame ones, dropping some. The top ten hold approximately 3% of the sample, which has over 150,000 clones, about 81% seen once. The sample consisted of PBMCs or T cells enriched from blood (not recorded which). The source is a woman aged 25 to 45 who had recovered from COVID-19.

This clone was detected once. This chain joins TRBV2 and TRBJ1-5; D is ambiguous. The CDR3 loop spans 11 amino acids. Looked up from germline, CDR1 is SNHLY and CDR2 is FYNNEI. V lost 7 bases, J lost 9 bases, and 10 bases lay in between. The CDR3 DNA is TGTGCCAGCACCACCTCCGGGCCCCAGCATTTT. Amino acid sequence: CASTTSGPQHF.

As DNA, the CDR3 is TGTGCCAGTAGTATAGATATTACGGGGGGGAGGTTCTTC. As protein: CASSIDITGGRFF. The gene calls are TRBV19 and TRBJ2-1; 8 bases line up with TRBD2. Trimming removed 0 bases from V and 15 bases from J; junction bases left unmatched: 7. The CDR3 is 13 residues long. CDR1 and CDR2 (germline): LNHDA, SQIVND (reference sequence).